This TCR beta chain was captured by sequencing in a study of control samples from healthy donors and cancer patients. The CDR3 runs 19 residues. Unmatched junction bases numbered 16, after V lost 4 bases and J lost 5 bases. Germline V gene data show CDR1 as MNHEY and CDR2 as SVGEGT. Only in-frame clones appear in the TCRdb table, and some are missing; sequencing was by immunoSEQ multiplex PCR. The table shows over 60,000 clones, with about 82% occurring only once. The receptor comes from a man between 40 and 49 years old in good health. Sequences were obtained from blood. The rearrangement joins TRBV6-2 or TRBV6-3 to TRBJ2-3; TRBD2 matches at 12 bases. CDR3 sequence reads: CASSFPSSGRARWEDTQYF. In DNA form, the CDR3 reads TGTGCCAGCAGTTTCCCATCTAGCGGGAGGGCCCGATGGGAAGATACGCAGTATTTT.